These 32 T cell receptor beta chains were sequenced from one sample in a study of Graves' ophthalmopathy and Graves' hyperthyroidism. For repertoire sequencing, the TCR beta CDR3 regions were amplified from RNA transcripts. HTBI-primed first-round RT-PCR preceded second-round multiplex PCR. One entry per CDR3 protein results from TCRdb running MiXCR on the multiplex PCR reads. The sample lists 600,000 to 650,000 distinct CDR3 sequences; 20% to 25% were seen once. Material for sequencing was peripheral blood. These receptors originate from a woman aged 18-35 years with stable Graves' hyperthyroidism. Some clones in this sample may be carry-over from other donors' samples.

This clonotype was picked up many times. The chain links TRBV6-2 or TRBV6-3 to TRBJ2-7, with 9 bases fitting TRBD1. The CDR3 has 15 residues. The V gene end was trimmed by 2 bases and the J gene end by 2 bases; junction bases not matched to a gene: 4. In germline, CDR1 is MNHEY, CDR2 SVGEGT. The CDR3 DNA reads as TGTGCCAGCAGTTACGAGGACAGGGGTACCTACGAGCAGTACTTC. It translates to CASSYEDRGTYEQYF.

This clonotype was recorded many times. CDR3 DNA sequence: TGCAGCGTTGAAGGTCGGCGGGTTGGTGGCACTGAAGCTTTCTTT. The encoded protein is CSVEGRRVGGTEAFF. The chain recombines TRBV29-1 with TRBJ1-1, with D unresolved. The germline CDR1 and CDR2 sequences are SQVTM and ANQGSEA. CDR3 size: 15 residues. V was pared by 1 base and J by 4 bases, with 16 bases between.

This clonotype was seen at least ten times. V usage is TRBV12-3 or TRBV12-4 and J usage is TRBJ1-1; tentative D call: TRBD1 (6 bases). V shed 3 bases and J shed 5 bases, with 16 bases lying between them. The CDR3 extends over 15 amino acids. The CDR3 protein is CASSLDTGSGTEAFF. The DNA of the CDR3 is TGTGCCAGCAGTTTGGACACAGGGAGCGGGACTGAAGCTTTCTTT.

J is TRBJ2-2 and V is TRBV10-2, with 9 bases matching TRBD1. Per germline, CDR1 WSHSY and CDR2 SAAADI. The CDR3 is 14 amino acids. V trimming: 6 bases; J trimming: 16 bases; junction bases outside the gene matches: 15. The CDR3 region has the DNA TGCGCCAGCAGACCGGGACAGGGAGTCGGGGAGACGTTTTTT. Encoded protein: CASRPGQGVGETFF.

This chain connects TRBV18 to TRBJ1-3, with D perhaps TRBD1 (5 bases). The V and J ends lost 3 bases and 1 base respectively, with 19 bases between them. Per germline, CDR1 KGHSH and CDR2 LQKENI. The CDR3 contains 18 residues. The CDR3 sequence is CASSPLITGSYSGNTIYF. CDR3 sequence (DNA): TGTGCCAGCTCACCTTTAATAACAGGATCATATTCTGGAAACACCATATATTTT.

This clonotype was counted at least ten times. This chain uses TRBV4-1 with TRBJ2-5; D unclear. The CDR3 has 15 amino acids. Trimming cost V 0 bases and J 0 bases, with 8 bases left between them. Germline CDR1 reads MGHRA; CDR2 reads YSYEKL. The CDR3 here is CASSQDRQYQETQYF. CDR3 nucleotides: TGCGCCAGCAGCCAAGATCGGCAGTACCAAGAGACCCAGTACTTC.

The V call is TRBV12-3 or TRBV12-4, the J call TRBJ2-5; 9 nucleotides align to TRBD2. Trimming at V came to 7 bases and at J to 1 base, leaving 7 bases not matched to a gene. CDR3 length equals 15 residues. Here the CDR3 reads CASTLTSGLQETQYF. Written as DNA, the CDR3 is TGTGCCAGCACCTTGACTAGCGGCCTCCAAGAGACCCAGTACTTC.

This clonotype was counted many times. The chain recombines TRBV3-1 with TRBJ1-2, with a possible D match to TRBD1 (5 bases). Trimming took off 1 base at V and 8 bases at J, with 5 bases between the two ends. This CDR3 has 11 residues. CDR1 LGHDT and CDR2 YNNKEL come from the germline V gene (reference sequence). CDR3 coding DNA: TGTGCCAGCAGCCAAGGACAGGGCTACACCTTC. Protein: CASSQGQGYTF.

This clonotype was seen many times. The chain recombines TRBV7-9 with TRBJ1-1; no clear D. CDR3 size: 14 residues. Between the trimmed V and J ends, which lost 1 base and 4 bases, there was a span of 10 bases. Germline lookup yields CDR1 SEHNR and CDR2 FQNEAQ (reference sequence). The CDR3 sequence: CASSLVLGGTEAFF. The CDR3 DNA is TGTGCCAGCAGCTTAGTGCTGGGAGGCACTGAAGCTTTCTTT.

This clonotype was found many times. This rearrangement joins TRBV28 to TRBJ2-7, with 7 nucleotides matching TRBD1. This CDR3 region has 12 residues. Germline values: CDR1 MDHEN, CDR2 SYDVKM. Trimming cost V 7 bases and J 4 bases; bases outside gene matches: 4. The CDR3 reads CASNRGRYEQYF. The CDR3 coding sequence is TGTGCCAGCAACAGGGGAAGATACGAGCAGTACTTC.

This rearrangement joins TRBV28 to TRBJ2-7; 7 bases line up with TRBD1. J gave up 4 bases and V 8 bases, and 8 bases lay outside the gene matches. Per germline, CDR1 MDHEN and CDR2 SYDVKM. This CDR3 spans 13 amino acids. The CDR3 bases are TGTGCCAGCGGGACAGCGAAAACTTACGAGCAGTACTTC. Amino acids: CASGTAKTYEQYF.

This clonotype has more than one count but fewer than ten. This could be a read error, since a much larger clone is one nucleotide away. The J gene is TRBJ1-6, the V gene TRBV9; weak D call: TRBD1 (6 bases). There are 14 residues in the CDR3. CDR1 is SGDLS, CDR2 YYNGEE, per germline. For the CDR3, the DNA is TGTGCCAGCAGCGTACGGACAGATAATTCACACCTCCACTTT. The encoded protein is CASSVRTDNSHLHF. Supplemented by reference TRBV9 and TRBJ1-6, the full variable domain reads DSGVTQTPKHLITATGQRVTLRCSPRSGDLSVYWYQQSLDQGLQFLIQYYNGEERAKGNILERFSAQQFPDLHSELNLSSLELGDSALYFCASSVRTDNSHLHFGNGTRLTVT.

This clonotype was counted ten times or more. This rearrangement joins TRBV6-1 to TRBJ1-1; no clear D gene. With 3 bases removed from V and 1 base from J, the gap between germline ends came to 9 bases. Germline V gives CDR1 MNHNS, CDR2 SASEGT. CDR3 length equals 14 residues. The CDR3 sequence: CASSEYGRNTEAFF. The CDR3 DNA sequence: TGTGCCAGCAGTGAGTATGGTCGGAACACTGAAGCTTTCTTT.

This clonotype was picked up many times. The V gene is TRBV12-5, the J gene TRBJ1-2; maybe TRBD1 (5 bases). The CDR3 length is 14 residues. Germline V gene data show CDR1 as LGHNT and CDR2 as FRNRAP. Trimming shortened V by 1 base and J by 4 bases, and 10 bases separated the two germline ends. CDR3 bases: TGTGCTAGTGGTTTGGAGGACACGATCTATGGCTACACCTTC. This codes for CASGLEDTIYGYTF.

This clonotype was recorded at least ten times. The gene calls are TRBV5-1 and TRBJ1-2; TRBD1 might be the D (6 bases). Germline CDR1 and CDR2: SGHRS and YFSETQ. The V gene lost 4 bases and the J gene lost 6 bases, with 10 bases spanning the gap. This CDR3 region has 12 residues. The DNA of the CDR3 is TGCGCCAGCAGCCATGACAGGAATGGCTACACCTTC. Its protein is CASSHDRNGYTF.

This clonotype came up many times. This CDR3 reads CASSQIHFPGQEETQYF. The CDR3 DNA sequence: TGTGCCAGCAGTCAAATTCACTTTCCGGGACAGGAAGAGACCCAGTACTTC. V and J are TRBV28 and TRBJ2-5; 8 bases match TRBD1. V lost 5 bases and J lost 3; bases outside the gene matches: 14. The CDR3 covers 17 residues. Germline V CDR1 and CDR2: MDHEN, SYDVKM. Combining the CDR3 with reference TRBV28 and TRBJ2-5 gives the whole variable domain DVKVTQSSRYLVKRTGEKVFLECVQDMDHENMFWYRQDPGLGLRLIYFSYDVKMKEKGDIPEGYSVSREKKERFSLILESASTNQTSMYLCASSQIHFPGQEETQYFGPGTRLLVL.

The chain has TRBV6-1 and TRBJ1-5; D possibly corresponds to TRBD1 (5 bases). The CDR3 extends over 12 amino acids. The germline V and J ends were trimmed by 11 bases and 2 bases, with 10 bases remaining between them. Germline CDR1 is MNHNS and CDR2 is SASEGT. CDR3 loop: CAVGTGNQPQHF. DNA of the CDR3: TGTGCCGTGGGGACTGGCAATCAGCCCCAGCATTTT.

This clonotype came up many times. The J gene is TRBJ2-5, the V gene TRBV6-1; possibly TRBD1 or TRBD2 for D (7 bases each). Germline V lookup: CDR1 MNHNS, CDR2 SASEGT. This CDR3 has 16 residues. V lost 7 bases to trimming and J lost 5 bases, with 23 bases between them. As DNA, the CDR3 is TGTGCCAGCACCGACAGCGGGACAGACCTCCGGGAGACCCAGTACTTC. This translates into CASTDSGTDLRETQYF.

This clonotype was recorded many times. The chain joins TRBV19 to TRBJ1-1; D unresolved. V was pared by 3 bases and J by 1 base, with 6 bases between. Germline CDR1 reads LNHDA; CDR2 reads SQIVND (reference sequence). This CDR3 has 13 amino acids. The CDR3 protein is CASSIWGNTEAFF. As DNA, the CDR3 is TGTGCCAGTAGTATTTGGGGGAACACTGAAGCTTTCTTT.

This clonotype was counted at least ten times. The chain links TRBV11-1 to TRBJ2-5; tentatively, D is TRBD1 (6 bases). Trimming left V 5 bases short and J 2 bases short, with 15 bases between. The CDR3 has 15 amino acids. Germline lookup yields CDR1 SGHAT and CDR2 FQDESV (reference sequence). The CDR3 spells CASSVTGLFQETQYF. DNA of the CDR3: TGTGCCAGCAGCGTTACAGGGCTTTTTCAAGAGACCCAGTACTTC.

This clonotype was counted many times. J is TRBJ2-2 and V is TRBV5-1; D remains ambiguous. V shed 0 bases and J shed 1 base, with 7 bases lying between them. CDR3 length: 15 amino acids. Germline V CDR1 and CDR2: SGHRS, YFSETQ. The CDR3 coding sequence is TGCGCCAGCAGCTTGGCTGGGCAGAACACCGGGGAGCTGTTTTTT. This gives the protein CASSLAGQNTGELFF.

Ten or more counts support this clonotype. V and J are TRBV28 and TRBJ2-7, with 8 bases aligning to TRBD1. CDR1 MDHEN and CDR2 SYDVKM come from the germline V gene. V was clipped by 3 bases and J by 3 bases; unmatched bases: 4. The CDR3 contains 14 residues. CDR3 nucleotides: TGTGCCAGCAGTTTTTTCGGACAGGGCTACGAGCAGTACTTC. This encodes CASSFFGQGYEQYF.

Many counts were recorded for this clonotype. The genes are TRBV6-1 and TRBJ1-1, with D possibly being TRBD1 (5 bases). Germline-derived CDR1 and CDR2 are MNHNS and SASEGT. The V end lost 4 bases, the J end lost 1 base, and 16 bases lay between the germline ends. This CDR3 comprises 16 residues. The CDR3 DNA reads TGTGCCAGCAGTGGGGTCTGGACACAGCGGAACACTGAAGCTTTCTTT. This gives the protein CASSGVWTQRNTEAFF.

V gene TRBV7-3 combines with J gene TRBJ2-6, with D unclear. The CDR3 is made up of 16 amino acids. CDR1 and CDR2 (germline): SGHTA, FQGTGA. Trimming took off 1 base at V and 2 bases at J, with 9 bases between the two ends. For the CDR3, the DNA is TGTGCCAGCAGCTTAATGATGGTGGCTGGGGCCAACGTCCTGACTTTC. Its translation is CASSLMMVAGANVLTF.

This clonotype showed up just a few times. The gene calls are TRBV5-1 and TRBJ1-2; a possible D gene is TRBD1 (5 bases). V was shortened by 2 bases and J by 6 bases, with 11 bases between the two germline ends. The CDR3 is 13 amino acids. Germline V CDR1 and CDR2: SGHRS, YFSETQ. The CDR3 DNA sequence: TGCGCCAGCAGCTTCCCTGGGGGGGATGGCTACACCTTC. This encodes CASSFPGGDGYTF. The whole variable domain, remainder taken from reference TRBV5-1 and TRBJ1-2, is KAGVTQTPRYLIKTRGQQVTLSCSPISGHRSVSWYQQTPGQGLQFLFEYFSETQRNKGNFPGRFSGRQFSNSRSEMNVSTLELGDSALYLCASSFPGGDGYTFGSGTRLTVV.

The chain is built from TRBV12-3 or TRBV12-4 and TRBJ1-2, with D possibly matching TRBD1 (5 bases). The CDR3 has 12 residues. Trimming removed 5 bases from V and 6 bases from J, with 10 bases in between. The CDR3 here is CASSMTEDGYTF. For the CDR3, the DNA is TGTGCCAGCAGTATGACAGAAGATGGCTACACCTTC.

This clonotype was recorded at least ten times. V usage is TRBV6-1 and J usage is TRBJ1-2; D is possibly TRBD1 (6 bases). V gave up 5 bases and J gave up 4 bases, with 11 bases separating them. The germline gives CDR1 MNHNS, CDR2 SASEGT. The CDR3 covers 13 residues. CDR3 bases: TGTGCCAGCAGTCGCAGGGGTGGCTATGGCTACACCTTC. As protein: CASSRRGGYGYTF.

This clonotype appeared many times. This sequence joins TRBV29-1 and TRBJ1-1; a possible D gene is TRBD1 (5 bases). Germline values: CDR1 SQVTM, CDR2 ANQGSEA. The CDR3 runs 12 residues. Trimming took off 7 bases at V and 3 bases at J, with 12 bases between the two ends. The CDR3 protein is CSGGAGDTEAFF. The CDR3 region has the DNA TGCAGCGGTGGGGCGGGGGACACTGAAGCTTTCTTT.

This clonotype appeared once. V and J are TRBV2 and TRBJ2-5; D unresolved. Between the trimmed V and J ends, which lost 3 bases and 1 base, there was a span of 6 bases. Germline CDR1 SNHLY, CDR2 FYNNEI. There are 13 residues in the CDR3. CDR3 sequence reads: CASSDYGQETQYF. The CDR3 nucleotides read TGTGCCAGCAGTGATTACGGCCAAGAGACCCAGTACTTC. Supplemented by reference TRBV2 and TRBJ2-5, the full variable domain reads EPEVTQTPSHQVTQMGQEVILRCVPISNHLYFYWYRQILGQKVEFLVSFYNNEISEKSEIFDDQFSVERPDGSNFTLKIRSTKLEDSAMYFCASSDYGQETQYFGPGTRLLVL.

This clonotype was recorded many times. The gene calls are TRBV15 and TRBJ2-7; 7 bases are a match to TRBD1. This CDR3 is 17 amino acids long. V was clipped by 0 bases and J by 1 base; unmatched bases: 9. Germline loops: CDR1 LNHNV, CDR2 YYDKDF (reference sequence). CDR3 protein: CATSRDLGQVYSYEQYF. The CDR3 DNA reads as TGTGCCACCAGCAGAGATCTAGGACAGGTCTATTCCTACGAGCAGTACTTC.

This clonotype was counted many times. This sequence joins TRBV20-1 and TRBJ1-5; D remains unclear. The V end was cut by 1 base, the J end by 10 bases, with 11 bases between. Germline V lookup: CDR1 DFQATT, CDR2 SNEGSKA (reference sequence). The CDR3 spans 12 residues. The CDR3 spells CSARVSKGPQHF. CDR3 nucleotides: TGCAGTGCTAGAGTGTCAAAAGGACCCCAGCATTTT.

The rearrangement uses TRBV6-5 and TRBJ1-5; 8 nucleotides agree with TRBD1. The germline V gene encodes CDR1 MNHEY and CDR2 SVGAGI. The ends lost 0 bases at V and 4 bases at J; junction bases unmatched: 5. This CDR3 region has 16 residues. The CDR3 protein is CASSYSAGQANQPQHF. CDR3 DNA sequence: TGTGCCAGCAGTTACTCCGCGGGACAGGCTAATCAGCCCCAGCATTTT.